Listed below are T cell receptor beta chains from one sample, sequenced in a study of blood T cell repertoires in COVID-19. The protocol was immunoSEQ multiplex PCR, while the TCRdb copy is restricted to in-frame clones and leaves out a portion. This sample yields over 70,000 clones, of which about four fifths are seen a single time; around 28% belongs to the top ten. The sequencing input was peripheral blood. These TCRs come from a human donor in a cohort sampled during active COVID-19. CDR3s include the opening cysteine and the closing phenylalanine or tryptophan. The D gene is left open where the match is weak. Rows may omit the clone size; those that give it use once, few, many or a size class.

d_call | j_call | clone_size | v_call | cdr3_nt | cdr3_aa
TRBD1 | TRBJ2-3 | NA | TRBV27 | TGTGCCAGCAGTACGCGGACAGGGCCTTTTACGCAGTATTTT | CASSTRTGPFTQYF
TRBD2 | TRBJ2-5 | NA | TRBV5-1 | TGCGCCAGCAGCTTGGGGGTTAGCGGGGGGCCCCAGTACTTC | CASSLGVSGGPQYF
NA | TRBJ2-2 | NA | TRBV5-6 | TGTGCCAGCAGCTTGGCGGCCGGGGAGCTGTTTTTT | CASSLAAGELFF
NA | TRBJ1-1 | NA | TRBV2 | TGTGCCAGCAGCCCCCGAGGGAGAGACACTGAAGCTTTCTTT | CASSPRGRDTEAFF
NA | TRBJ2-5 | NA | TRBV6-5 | TGTGCCAGCGTGGCGGGGTGGGAGACCCAGTACTTC | CASVAGWETQYF
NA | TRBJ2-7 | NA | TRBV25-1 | TGTGCCAGCAGTGAGCCGGCAGGGTACGAGCAGTACTTC | CASSEPAGYEQYF
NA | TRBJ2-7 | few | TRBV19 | TGTGCCAGTAGCGAACAAGGGGGTCAGGCCTACGAGCAGTACTTC | CASSEQGGQAYEQYF
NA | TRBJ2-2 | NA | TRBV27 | TGTGCCAGCAGTTTTTTAGGGGCCGGGGAGCTGTTTTTT | CASSFLGAGELFF
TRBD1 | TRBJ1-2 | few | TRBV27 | TGTGCCAGCAGTTTATCGATAGGTTACAGGGGACTCTATGGCTACACCTTC | CASSLSIGYRGLYGYTF
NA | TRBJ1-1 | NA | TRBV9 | TGTGCCAGCAGCGCAACTGGCGGGACTGAGAACACTGAAGCTTTCTTT | CASSATGGTENTEAFF
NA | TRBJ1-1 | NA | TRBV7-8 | TGTGCCAGCAGCTCACACAGGGAAGCTGAAGCTTTCTTT | CASSSHREAEAFF
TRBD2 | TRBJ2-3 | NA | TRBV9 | TGTGCCAGCTCCCAGGTCGCTAGCGGGGGGGCACTCACAGATACGCAGTATTTT | CASSQVASGGALTDTQYF
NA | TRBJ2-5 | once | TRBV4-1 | TGCGCCAGCAGCCAAGATGGGCCGAGAGTGCTCTCTGAGGAGACCCAGTACTTC | CASSQDGPRVLSEETQYF
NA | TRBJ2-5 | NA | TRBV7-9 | TGTGCCAGCAGCTTATATTCAGTAGAGACCCAGTACTTC | CASSLYSVETQYF
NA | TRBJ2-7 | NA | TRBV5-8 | TGTGCCAGCACCCGGGGGGACCTACAGGGAGCGGAGCAGTACTTC | CASTRGDLQGAEQYF
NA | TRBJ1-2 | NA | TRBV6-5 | TGTGCCAGCAACGGAGGGACCGTCTTTAACTATGGCTACACCTTC | CASNGGTVFNYGYTF
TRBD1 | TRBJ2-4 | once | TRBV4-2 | TGTGCCAGCAGCAAAGACAGGGGGTCGGCCAAAAACATTCAGTACTTC | CASSKDRGSAKNIQYF
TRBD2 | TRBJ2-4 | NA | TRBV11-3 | TGTGCCAGCAGCTTAGAGGGGACTAGCGGGGGGAAGATAGCCAAAAACATTCAGTACTTC | CASSLEGTSGGKIAKNIQYF
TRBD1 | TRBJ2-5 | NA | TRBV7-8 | TGTGCCAGCAGCCAAGGACAGGGGGCCTACGAGACCCAGTACTTC | CASSQGQGAYETQYF
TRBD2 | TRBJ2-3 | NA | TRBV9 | TGTGCCAGCAGCGTAGGTGCTAGCGGGGAACACACAGATACGCAGTATTTT | CASSVGASGEHTDTQYF